Shown below are 15 T cell receptor beta chains from a single sample sequenced in a study of T cells in Graves' hyperthyroidism and ophthalmopathy. RNA transcripts were the template for amplifying TCR beta CDR3 regions. The HTBI primer set drove a first-round RT-PCR of the TCR CDR3. TCRdb re-analysed the multiplex PCR reads in MiXCR, keeping a single row per CDR3 protein. The repertoire holds some 460,000 distinct CDR3 sequences, with 15% to 19% as singletons. What was sequenced was blood. The receptors were sampled from a woman aged 18 to 35 with Graves' hyperthyroidism.

This clonotype was seen at least ten times. The V gene is TRBV28, the J gene TRBJ2-4, with D uncertain. The CDR3 length is 11 residues. The V gene lost 0 bases and the J gene lost 9 bases, with 3 bases spanning the gap. CDR1 is MDHEN, CDR2 SYDVKM, per germline. CDR3 in DNA: TGTGCCAGCAGTTTATGGGGCATTCAGTACTTC. Translation: CASSLWGIQYF.

The sample holds a few counts of this clonotype. CDR3 protein: CASSLAGRGLPTQETQYF. The CDR3, as DNA: TGTGCCAGCAGCTTAGCGGGCAGGGGGCTCCCAACCCAAGAGACCCAGTACTTC. The chain is built from TRBV7-6 and TRBJ2-5, with 8 bases identical to TRBD1. Germline V gene sequence: CDR1 SGHVS, CDR2 FNYEAQ. The V gene end was trimmed by 0 bases and the J gene end by 1 base; junction bases not matched to a gene: 10. The CDR3 consists of 18 residues.

Comment on this clonotype: Being one base from a much bigger clone, this may be a read error. The CDR3 region is CASRAPGQGNQPQHF. As DNA, the CDR3 is TGTGCCAGCAGAGCTCCGGGACAGGGCAATCAGCCCCAGCATTTT. The chain is built from TRBV6-1 and TRBJ1-5; 8 nucleotides line up with TRBD1. From germline, CDR1 is MNHNS and CDR2 SASEGT. This CDR3 contains 15 residues. Germline trimming cut 6 bases from V and 2 bases from J; bases unmatched to any gene: 6.

Many counts were recorded for this clonotype. V usage is TRBV7-8 and J usage is TRBJ2-7; 9 bases line up with TRBD1. The J segment lost 4 bases and the V segment lost 5 bases, leaving 15 bases of the junction unmatched. The CDR3 totals 17 residues. Germline-derived CDR1 and CDR2 are SGHVS and FQNEAQ. Here the CDR3 reads CASSVFLYRDREYEQYF. DNA of the CDR3: TGTGCCAGCAGCGTATTCCTATACCGGGACAGGGAATACGAGCAGTACTTC. Complete variable domain (other parts from reference TRBV7-8 and TRBJ2-7): GAGVSQSPRYKVAKRGQDVALRCDPISGHVSLFWYQQALGQGPEFLTYFQNEAQLDKSGLPSDRFFAERPEGSVSTLKIQRTQQEDSAVYLCASSVFLYRDREYEQYFGPGTRLTVT.

There are many counts of this clonotype. The chain combines TRBV3-1 with TRBJ2-5, with TRBD2 matching over 10 bases. This CDR3 contains 14 residues. Germline CDR1 is LGHDT and CDR2 is YNNKEL (reference sequence). The junction had 3 bases not matched to a gene; V was cut back by 5 bases and J by 3 bases. This CDR3 is CASSLTSGKETQYF. CDR3 sequence (DNA): TGTGCCAGCAGCTTAACTAGCGGGAAAGAGACCCAGTACTTC.

The CDR3 loop reads CSARPLLGGGNQPQHF. CDR3 bases: TGCAGTGCTAGGCCTCTTTTGGGGGGGGGCAATCAGCCCCAGCATTTT. The rearrangement joins TRBV20-1 to TRBJ1-5; tentative D call: TRBD1 (5 bases). Germline CDR1 DFQATT, CDR2 SNEGSKA (reference sequence). This CDR3 spans 16 amino acids. The V and J ends lost 3 bases and 2 bases respectively, with 17 bases between them.

This clonotype was detected many times. V is TRBV7-2 and J is TRBJ2-5; 15 bases are a match to TRBD2. The V gene's germline CDR1 is SGHTA and CDR2 FQGNSA. V gave up 3 bases and J gave up 4 bases; unmatched junction bases: 12. There are 19 residues in the CDR3. The CDR3 DNA is TGTGCCAGCAGCTTCGGTCGGACTAGCGGGGGGGGTTTAGGAGAGACCCAGTACTTC. Amino acid sequence: CASSFGRTSGGGLGETQYF.

This clonotype was seen many times. The V call is TRBV20-1, the J call TRBJ2-1, with a weak D call TRBD2 (6 bases). Trimming shortened V by 6 bases and J by 5 bases, and 14 bases separated the two germline ends. CDR3 length: 13 amino acids. Germline loops: CDR1 DFQATT, CDR2 SNEGSKA (reference sequence). The CDR3 here is CSASGDLNNEQFF. Here the CDR3 DNA reads TGCAGTGCATCGGGGGACCTAAACAATGAGCAGTTCTTC.

The rearrangement links TRBV11-2 to TRBJ2-2, with 11 bases aligning to TRBD2. V dropped 5 bases and J dropped 0; count of bases not matched to a gene: 23. The CDR3 consists of 23 residues. Germline V CDR1 and CDR2: SGHAT, FQNNGV. The CDR3 DNA is TGTGCCAGCAGCCATTCCCGGGTACTAGCGGGAGACCTCCTCATACCGAACACCGGGGAGCTGTTTTTT. Protein sequence: CASSHSRVLAGDLLIPNTGELFF.

This clonotype was observed at least ten times. This rearrangement joins TRBV20-1 to TRBJ2-1, with unresolved D. The CDR3 sequence is 12 residues long. V lost 8 bases and J 3 bases, leaving 11 bases between the germline ends. Germline CDR1 reads DFQATT; CDR2 reads SNEGSKA (reference sequence). As DNA, the CDR3 is TGCAGTAGAAAGGGCAACTACAATGAGCAGTTCTTC. Translating gives CSRKGNYNEQFF.

V and J are TRBV2 and TRBJ2-3, with 7 bases that match TRBD2. CDR1 is SNHLY and CDR2 is FYNNEI in the germline V gene. This CDR3 is built from 16 residues. With 6 bases clipped from V and 0 bases from J, the junction kept 9 bases outside the gene matches. CDR3 nucleotides: TGTGCCAGCAGAAGTTCGAGCGGGGTTAGCACAGATACGCAGTATTTT. The encoded protein is CASRSSSGVSTDTQYF.

A remark on this clonotype: A read error may explain this, as a much larger clone is one base away. This chain uses TRBV6-1 with TRBJ1-2; 8 bases agree with TRBD1. This CDR3 is 13 amino acids long. Germline V gene data show CDR1 as MNHNS and CDR2 as SASEGT. Trimming at V came to 10 bases and at J to 3 bases, leaving 7 bases not matched to a gene. This CDR3 reads CAISQGAHYGYTF. Written as DNA, the CDR3 is TGTGCCATCAGCCAGGGGGCTCACTATGGCTACACCTTC.

The chain has TRBV12-3 or TRBV12-4 and TRBJ2-3; 7 nucleotides line up with TRBD1. The V gene end was trimmed by 5 bases and the J gene end by 0 bases; junction bases not matched to a gene: 5. There are 15 residues in the CDR3. The CDR3 sequence is CASSADRKSTDTQYF. CDR3 coding DNA: TGTGCCAGCAGTGCGGACAGGAAAAGCACAGATACGCAGTATTTT.

This clonotype was counted between two and nine times. The chain joins TRBV24-1 to TRBJ2-2; 8 bases are shared with TRBD2. The CDR3 extends over 16 amino acids. Germline lookup yields CDR1 KGHDR and CDR2 SFDVKD. Trimming removed 2 bases from V and 6 bases from J; junction bases left unmatched: 7. CDR3 nucleotide sequence: TGTGCCACCAGTGATTACAGCGGGGGTCAGGCCGGGGAGCTGTTTTTT. This encodes CATSDYSGGQAGELFF.

This clonotype was recorded many times. This chain connects TRBV29-1 to TRBJ2-3, with a possible D match to TRBD2 (6 bases). The V end lost 4 bases, the J end lost 4 bases, and 15 bases lay between the germline ends. Germline assignment: CDR1 SQVTM and CDR2 ANQGSEA. CDR3 length: 14 residues. The CDR3 DNA reads as TGCAGCGTTGTTCGGGAGCTGAATGCAGATACGCAGTATTTT. It translates to CSVVRELNADTQYF.